The text below deals with one TCR beta chain. The V end was cut by 4 bases, the J end by 5 bases, with 6 bases between. The germline V gene has CDR1 SQVTM and CDR2 ANQGSEA. The CDR3 contains 12 residues. These data originate in a study of T cells in Graves' hyperthyroidism and ophthalmopathy. RNA transcripts were the template for amplifying TCR beta CDR3 regions. HTBI primers drove first-round RT-PCR of the TCR CDR3. Each CDR3 protein is one row after TCRdb ran MiXCR on the multiplex PCR reads. The data contain about 610,000 distinct CDR3 sequences, roughly 50% of them singletons. A patient was excluded if there was uncontrolled infection, other autoimmune disease, pregnancy or lactation. Together with thyroid ultrasound, orbital computed tomography, serum thyroxine and TRAb, clinical symptoms were used for diagnoses.

J is TRBJ1-6 and V is TRBV29-1; D gene ambiguous. This TCR was recovered from a woman between 18 and 30 years old with Graves' hyperthyroidism. The sample was peripheral blood or thyroid tissue (not recorded which). The CDR3 loop is CSVGRDNSPLHF. Here the CDR3 DNA reads TGCAGCGTTGGGCGGGATAATTCACCCCTCCACTTT. Using reference TRBV29-1 and TRBJ1-6 for the parts outside the CDR3, the full variable domain is SAVISQKPSRDICQRGTSLTIQCQVDSQVTMMFWYRQQPGQSLTLIATANQGSEATYESGFVIDKFPISRPNLTFSTLTVSNMSPEDSSIYLCSVGRDNSPLHFGNGTRLTVT.